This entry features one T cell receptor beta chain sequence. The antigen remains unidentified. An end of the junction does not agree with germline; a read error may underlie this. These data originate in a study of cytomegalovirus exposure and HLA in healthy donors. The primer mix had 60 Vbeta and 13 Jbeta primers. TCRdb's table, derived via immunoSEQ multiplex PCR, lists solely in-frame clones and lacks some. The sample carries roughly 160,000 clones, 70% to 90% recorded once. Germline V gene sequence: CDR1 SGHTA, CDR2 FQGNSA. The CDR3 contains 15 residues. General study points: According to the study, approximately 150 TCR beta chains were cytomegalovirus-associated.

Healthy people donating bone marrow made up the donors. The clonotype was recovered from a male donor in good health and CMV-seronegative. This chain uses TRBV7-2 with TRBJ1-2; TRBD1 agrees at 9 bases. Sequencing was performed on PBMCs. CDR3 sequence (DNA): TGTGCCAGCAGCTTAGCGGGACAGGGAGGGAGTGGCTACCCCTTC. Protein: CASSLAGQGGSGYPF.